Below are 27 T cell receptor beta chains sequenced from a single sample in a study of cytomegalovirus exposure and HLA in healthy donors. It was with 60 Vbeta and 13 Jbeta primers that the PCR ran. Generated by immunoSEQ multiplex PCR, the TCRdb table keeps only in-frame clones and is missing some. The table records approximately 90,000 clones, around three quarters of them present only once. The specimen was PBMCs. These receptors all stem from a male donor in good health and CMV-seronegative.

This chain links TRBV27 with TRBJ2-2, with D perhaps TRBD1 (6 bases). CDR3 length equals 13 residues. Trimming removed 6 bases at V and 6 bases at J, with 11 bases between. Germline values: CDR1 MNHEY, CDR2 SMNVEV (reference sequence). The CDR3 DNA sequence: TGTGCCAGCAGAAGGGGGATATCCGGGGAGCTGTTTTTT. Its translation is CASRRGISGELFF.

This clone has a handful of counts. J is TRBJ1-3 and V is TRBV5-8, with a possible D match to TRBD1 (5 bases). This CDR3 spans 14 amino acids. CDR1 is SGHTS and CDR2 is YDEGEE in the germline V gene. V dropped 2 bases and J dropped 4 bases, with 10 bases sitting between them. In DNA, the CDR3 is TGTGCCAGCAGCTTCGACAGTCCAGGAAACACCATATATTTT. Amino acids: CASSFDSPGNTIYF.

CDR3 bases: TGCGCCAGCAGTGAGGAGCTCAACTTCTACGAGCAGTACTTC. Translation: CASSEELNFYEQYF. The chain is built from TRBV10-1 and TRBJ2-7; D is unclear. Germline V gene data show CDR1 as WNHNN and CDR2 as SYGVQD (reference sequence). Trimming left V 2 bases short and J 3 bases short, with 11 bases between. The CDR3 is 14 residues long.

The chain employs TRBV29-1 and TRBJ2-1, with 7 bases lining up with TRBD1. CDR1 is SQVTM and CDR2 is ANQGSEA in the germline V gene. The junction had 11 bases not matched to a gene; V was cut back by 7 bases and J by 8 bases. This CDR3 spans 13 amino acids. CDR3 in DNA: TGCAGCGGTAAGCAGGGGGTTGTGGATGAGCAGTTCTTC. Encoded protein: CSGKQGVVDEQFF.

The chain joins TRBV28 to TRBJ2-7, with D perhaps matching TRBD2 (7 bases). CDR1 and CDR2 from the germline V gene are MDHEN and SYDVKM. V gave up 6 bases and J gave up 4 bases, with 19 bases separating them. The CDR3 totals 15 residues. The CDR3 reads CASRQVGGTIYEQYF. DNA of the CDR3: TGTGCCAGCAGGCAAGTAGGGGGGACTATTTACGAGCAGTACTTC.

This clone came up a few times. Other nucleotide sequences in the sample specify the same CDR3. The rearrangement uses TRBV6-4 and TRBJ2-1; 12 bases agree with TRBD2. The CDR3 covers 15 residues. Germline V gives CDR1 MRHNA, CDR2 SNTAGT. V lost 0 bases, J lost 6 bases, and 0 bases stayed unmatched. CDR3 coding DNA: TGTGCCAGCAGTGACTCGACTAGCGGGAGCAATGAGCAGTTCTTC. Protein: CASSDSTSGSNEQFF.

This clone turned up a few times. The chain joins TRBV6-5 to TRBJ1-1; D may be TRBD1 (5 bases). The CDR3 length is 16 residues. CDR1 and CDR2 from the germline V gene are MNHEY and SVGAGI. Trimming pared 4 bases from V and 3 bases from J, leaving 18 bases between. CDR3 sequence: CASSSRVTVRYTEAFF. CDR3 in DNA: TGTGCCAGCAGTTCCAGGGTTACAGTCCGGTACACTGAAGCTTTCTTT.

The chain is built from TRBV7-2 and TRBJ2-1; TRBD2 is a possible D gene (5 bases). Germline lookup yields CDR1 SGHTA and CDR2 FQGNSA. Trimming removed 1 base at V and 2 bases at J, with 12 bases between. CDR3 length: 16 residues. CDR3 in DNA: TGTGCCAGCAGCTTAGTAAGGGAGCTAGCCTACAATGAGCAGTTCTTC. It specifies CASSLVRELAYNEQFF.

The chain's CDR3 is CASSSYPDTQYF. The CDR3 DNA follows: TGTGCCAGCAGTTCCTATCCAGATACGCAGTATTTT. The chain combines TRBV11-2 with TRBJ2-3; D unresolved. The CDR3 has 12 amino acids. The germline V gene encodes CDR1 SGHAT and CDR2 FQNNGV. The ends were cut back, 6 bases at V and 4 bases at J, with 8 bases in the middle.

The chain links TRBV28 to TRBJ1-2; D gene unclear. There are 10 residues in the CDR3. With 10 bases removed from V and 7 bases from J, the gap between germline ends came to 10 bases. CDR1 is MDHEN, CDR2 SYDVKM, per germline. The CDR3 protein is CATRSVGYTF. DNA of the CDR3: TGTGCCACCAGGTCAGTTGGCTACACCTTC.

This clone showed up just a few times. The V and J genes are TRBV7-9 and TRBJ1-5; D ambiguous. The CDR3 has 14 residues. Germline CDR1 is SEHNR and CDR2 is FQNEAQ (reference sequence). The V end lost 5 bases, the J end lost 6 bases, and 14 bases lay between the germline ends. The CDR3 reads CASSLGYEGQPQHF. The CDR3 DNA reads as TGTGCCAGCAGCCTCGGATACGAGGGTCAGCCCCAGCATTTT. Based on the CDR3 plus reference TRBV7-9 and TRBJ1-5, the full variable domain is DTGVSQNPRHKITKRGQNVTFRCDPISEHNRLYWYRQTLGQGPEFLTYFQNEAQLEKSRLLSDRFSAERPKGSFSTLEIQRTEQGDSAMYLCASSLGYEGQPQHFGDGTRLSIL.

The chain links TRBV29-1 to TRBJ2-3; TRBD1 might be the D (5 bases). Germline assignment: CDR1 SQVTM and CDR2 ANQGSEA. The CDR3 consists of 14 residues. Trimming removed 3 bases at V and 0 bases at J, with 10 bases between. CDR3 in amino acids: CSVEGWGSTDTQYF. CDR3 nucleotide sequence: TGCAGCGTTGAGGGCTGGGGCAGCACAGATACGCAGTATTTT.

This chain links TRBV19 with TRBJ1-1; 9 nucleotides agree with TRBD1. The V and J ends lost 6 bases and 4 bases, in that order; junction bases with no gene match: 6. The CDR3 has 14 residues. Per germline, CDR1 LNHDA and CDR2 SQIVND (reference sequence). The CDR3 here is CASSRGQGSTEAFF. The CDR3 DNA reads TGTGCCAGTAGCCGGGGACAGGGCTCCACTGAAGCTTTCTTT.

The chain employs TRBV28 and TRBJ2-3, with 9 bases aligning to TRBD1. This CDR3 region has 16 residues. Unmatched junction bases numbered 5, after V lost 2 bases and J lost 2 bases. Germline V gives CDR1 MDHEN, CDR2 SYDVKM. The CDR3 nucleotides are TGTGCCAGCAGTTTACGAGACAGGGGGATCACAGATACGCAGTATTTT. It specifies CASSLRDRGITDTQYF.

This chain links TRBV28 with TRBJ1-2; D unclear. CDR1 and CDR2 (germline): MDHEN, SYDVKM. The CDR3 runs to 13 residues. Trimming took off 2 bases at V and 4 bases at J, with 8 bases between the two ends. CDR3 protein: CASSLVDIYGYTF. DNA of the CDR3: TGTGCCAGCAGTTTAGTAGATATCTATGGCTACACCTTC.

The chain couples TRBV11-2 to TRBJ1-2; TRBD1 matches 7 bases. Trimming at V came to 4 bases and at J to 8 bases, leaving 19 bases not matched to a gene. The germline V gene has CDR1 SGHAT and CDR2 FQNNGV. The CDR3 loop spans 17 amino acids. CDR3 protein: CASSSARGQAPLKGYTF. For the CDR3, the DNA is TGTGCCAGCAGCTCCGCTAGAGGACAGGCTCCCCTTAAGGGCTACACCTTC. Full variable domain (missing parts from reference TRBV11-2 and TRBJ1-2): EAGVAQSPRYKIIEKRQSVAFWCNPISGHATLYWYQQILGQGPKLLIQFQNNGVVDDSQLPKDRFSAERLKGVDSTLKIQPAKLEDSAVYLCASSSARGQAPLKGYTFGSGTRLTVV.

The chain couples TRBV2 to TRBJ1-1; 10 nucleotides align to TRBD1. Germline V gene data show CDR1 as SNHLY and CDR2 as FYNNEI. V lost 5 bases to trimming and J lost 3 bases; unmatched junction nucleotides: 3. The CDR3 is 14 amino acids. The CDR3 DNA sequence: TGTGCCAGCAGTCGACAGGGGGCGGACACTGAAGCTTTCTTT. It translates to CASSRQGADTEAFF.

This clone has a single count. The chain recombines TRBV7-3 with TRBJ1-2; tentatively, D is TRBD1 (5 bases). Deletions cut 1 base from V and 6 bases from J, with 21 bases between. The germline CDR1 and CDR2 sequences are SGHTA and FQGTGA. The CDR3 runs to 17 residues. The CDR3 is CASSLRFFGGDKDGYTF. In DNA, the CDR3 is TGTGCCAGCAGCTTAAGATTTTTCGGAGGGGATAAGGATGGCTACACCTTC.

The V and J genes are TRBV7-2 and TRBJ2-2; maybe TRBD1 (6 bases). Trimming took off 5 bases at V and 9 bases at J, with 16 bases between the two ends. This CDR3 contains 14 residues. Germline lookup yields CDR1 SGHTA and CDR2 FQGNSA. The CDR3 here is CASSLGQLGRELFF. The DNA of the CDR3 is TGTGCCAGCAGCCTGGGACAACTGGGAAGGGAGCTGTTTTTT.

This chain uses TRBV5-1 with TRBJ2-7; TRBD1 matches at 9 bases. The CDR3 is made up of 15 amino acids. Germline CDR1 reads SGHRS; CDR2 reads YFSETQ. V gave up 2 bases and J gave up 4 bases; unmatched junction bases: 7. CDR3 in amino acids: CASSFGDRVGYEQYF. DNA for the CDR3: TGCGCCAGCAGCTTTGGGGACAGGGTGGGGTACGAGCAGTACTTC.

As for this clone: This sample includes further DNA sequences coding for the same CDR3. The chain combines TRBV18 with TRBJ2-7, with a weak D call TRBD1 (6 bases). V was cut by 0 bases and J by 6 bases, with 15 bases left in between. The CDR3 is 15 residues long. Looked up from germline, CDR1 is KGHSH and CDR2 is LQKENI. CDR3 loop: CASSPPGTLLSEQYF. CDR3 nucleotides: TGTGCCAGCTCACCACCGGGGACACTCTTAAGCGAGCAGTACTTC.

The CDR3 reads CASSLARDYEQFF. DNA of the CDR3: TGTGCCAGCAGCTTAGCCAGGGACTATGAGCAGTTCTTC. The rearrangement uses TRBV7-9 and TRBJ2-1; D is possibly TRBD2 (6 bases). The CDR3 runs to 13 residues. CDR1 is SEHNR, CDR2 FQNEAQ, per germline (reference sequence). The V gene lost 0 bases and the J gene lost 8 bases, with 8 bases spanning the gap.

This clone was recorded only once. This chain links TRBV4-3 with TRBJ2-2; D possibly corresponds to TRBD1 (6 bases). The CDR3 has 17 residues. The V end was cut by 0 bases, the J end by 4 bases, with 15 bases between. Germline lookup yields CDR1 LGHNA and CDR2 YSLEER. CDR3 amino acids: CASSQEFRGHTTGELFF. CDR3 coding DNA: TGCGCCAGCAGCCAAGAATTCCGGGGACACACCACCGGGGAGCTGTTTTTT.

V is TRBV11-2 and J is TRBJ1-1; 7 positions agree with TRBD1. The trim removed 5 bases at V and 4 bases at J, leaving 7 bases unmatched. This CDR3 contains 14 residues. CDR1 SGHAT and CDR2 FQNNGV come from the germline V gene. The CDR3 protein is CASSLRQGATEAFF. CDR3 nucleotide sequence: TGTGCCAGCAGCCTGCGACAGGGTGCCACTGAAGCTTTCTTT.

This clone showed up just once. The chain combines TRBV5-1 with TRBJ2-5; D is unclear. V was trimmed by 1 base and J by 3 bases, leaving 10 bases between them. CDR1 and CDR2 from the germline V gene are SGHRS and YFSETQ. CDR3 length: 14 residues. The CDR3 DNA reads as TGCGCCAGCAGCTTGAATAGTCCCAAAGAGACCCAGTACTTC. As protein: CASSLNSPKETQYF.

This clone has only a few counts. The gene calls are TRBV29-1 and TRBJ2-3, with 8 bases aligning to TRBD2. V was clipped by 7 bases and J by 6 bases; unmatched bases: 15. This CDR3 has 15 residues. CDR1 and CDR2 (germline): SQVTM, ANQGSEA. Here the CDR3 reads CSAANRAGGSDTQYF. The CDR3 DNA follows: TGCAGCGCCGCGAACCGGGCGGGAGGTTCGGATACGCAGTATTTT.

The J gene is TRBJ2-2, the V gene TRBV28; 7 positions match TRBD1. Trimming removed 10 bases from V and 0 bases from J; junction bases left unmatched: 2. This CDR3 comprises 13 residues. Germline CDR1 is MDHEN and CDR2 is SYDVKM. The DNA of the CDR3 is TGTGCCACGACAGGGCCGAACACCGGGGAGCTGTTTTTT. Translating gives CATTGPNTGELFF.